These 27 T cell receptor beta chains originate from one sample sequenced in a study of blood T cells in healthy people across ages. A second PCR, run for about 6 to 11 cycles, used a sample-barcoded 5' primer plus a J-beta primer mix. TCRdb fed the 5' RACE reads into MiXCR, producing one record per CDR3 protein. The table records roughly 1.5 million distinct CDR3 sequences, about 45% of them present only once. The sample was blood. The receptors here all came from a woman aged 18-29 years in good health.

The chain links TRBV5-6 to TRBJ2-5; D remains ambiguous. V lost 3 bases and J lost 3, with 12 bases in between. Germline CDR1 reads SGHDT; CDR2 reads YYEEEE. This CDR3 is 14 amino acids long. This CDR3 is CASSSRTVKETQYF. Written as DNA, the CDR3 is TGTGCCAGCAGCTCTCGGACGGTGAAAGAGACCCAGTACTTC.

This clonotype has only a few counts. The chain links TRBV7-2 to TRBJ2-1; possibly TRBD2 for D (6 bases). CDR3 size: 18 residues. V lost 0 bases and J 0 bases, leaving 15 bases between the germline ends. Looked up from germline, CDR1 is SGHTA and CDR2 is FQGNSA. This CDR3 is CASSLAPGAVSSYNEQFF. Here the CDR3 DNA reads TGTGCCAGCAGCTTAGCGCCGGGAGCGGTAAGCTCCTACAATGAGCAGTTCTTC.

The chain employs TRBV5-1 and TRBJ1-1, with a weak D call TRBD1 (6 bases). The CDR3 runs to 15 residues. V lost 0 bases and J 5 bases, leaving 14 bases between the germline ends. Germline values: CDR1 SGHRS, CDR2 YFSETQ. The CDR3 loop is CASSLAITGSTEAFF. The CDR3 nucleotides are TGCGCCAGCAGCTTGGCCATAACAGGGTCGACTGAAGCTTTCTTT.

V gene TRBV9 combines with J gene TRBJ2-1, with TRBD1 as a possible D gene (7 bases). The CDR3 runs to 15 residues. Germline CDR1 reads SGDLS; CDR2 reads YYNGEE. With 0 bases removed from V and 5 bases from J, the gap between germline ends came to 12 bases. DNA of the CDR3: TGTGCCAGCAGCGTAGGCGCGGGACAGCACAATGAGCAGTTCTTC. Encoded protein: CASSVGAGQHNEQFF.

This clonotype was seen a few times. The chain recombines TRBV11-2 with TRBJ2-7; 8 nucleotides line up with TRBD1. Germline loops: CDR1 SGHAT, CDR2 FQNNGV. With V trimmed by 3 bases and J by 0 bases, 7 bases remained unmatched. The length of the CDR3 is 16 residues. CDR3 loop: CASSFGNGQGSYEQYF. CDR3 in DNA: TGTGCCAGCAGCTTCGGAAACGGACAGGGCTCCTACGAGCAGTACTTC.

This clonotype came up many times. This chain uses TRBV7-2 with TRBJ2-5; no clear D. The germline V gene encodes CDR1 SGHTA and CDR2 FQGNSA. V lost 1 base and J 4 bases, leaving 4 bases between the germline ends. The CDR3 has 12 residues. As DNA, the CDR3 is TGTGCCAGCAGCTTAGGCCTAGAGACCCAGTACTTC. This codes for CASSLGLETQYF.

V gene TRBV9 combines with J gene TRBJ2-1, with D perhaps TRBD2 (6 bases). Germline V gene data show CDR1 as SGDLS and CDR2 as YYNGEE. V was clipped by 4 bases and J by 5 bases, with 16 bases between them. The CDR3 is 15 amino acids. The CDR3 DNA sequence: TGTGCCAGCAGCTCAAGACGGGGGTCTGACAATGAGCAGTTCTTC. Translated, it gives CASSSRRGSDNEQFF.

The V gene is TRBV29-1, the J gene TRBJ2-5; 8 nucleotides match TRBD2. The length of the CDR3 is 14 residues. The ends lost 4 bases at V and 11 bases at J; junction bases unmatched: 15. Germline V gene lookup returns CDR1 SQVTM and CDR2 ANQGSEA. CDR3 in DNA: TGCAGCGTTGGTCGCCGGGGGGGCCTCTATGAGCAGTACTTC. Its translation is CSVGRRGGLYEQYF.

The chain uses TRBV27 and TRBJ2-7, with a possible D match to TRBD2 (8 bases). Trimming removed 5 bases from V and 3 bases from J, with 23 bases in between. Per germline, CDR1 MNHEY and CDR2 SMNVEV (reference sequence). The CDR3 sequence is 17 residues long. Written as DNA, the CDR3 is TGTGCCAGCAGTCCGCCTTTAGGGGGCGGGAGGTTCTACGAGCAGTACTTC. Amino acid sequence: CASSPPLGGGRFYEQYF.

The chain combines TRBV5-1 with TRBJ1-2, with 7 bases aligning to TRBD1. Germline V gene lookup returns CDR1 SGHRS and CDR2 YFSETQ. This CDR3 comprises 15 residues. V lost 4 bases, J lost 4 bases, and 10 bases stayed unmatched. In DNA form, the CDR3 reads TGCGCCAGCAGCCCGGAGAGGACAGGCTCCTATGGCTACACCTTC. As protein: CASSPERTGSYGYTF.

J is TRBJ2-3 and V is TRBV6-2 or TRBV6-3; 7 bases line up with TRBD2. Germline-derived CDR1 and CDR2 are MNHEY and SVGEGT. CDR3 length equals 12 residues. V lost 6 bases and J lost 10; bases outside the gene matches: 7. The CDR3: CASSPRGYAQYF. CDR3 sequence (DNA): TGTGCCAGCAGCCCGCGGGGGTATGCGCAGTATTTT.

On this clonotype itself: The germline gene is not matched at one end of the junction; a read error may be the cause. The chain combines TRBV7-9 with TRBJ1-5, with TRBD1 identical over 9 bases. The CDR3 loop spans 17 amino acids. CDR1 and CDR2 (germline): SEHNR, FQNEAQ (reference sequence). The CDR3 region is CASSLGVTGGFNRPQHF. The CDR3 nucleotides are TGTGCCAGCAGCTTAGGGGTTACAGGGGGCTTTAATCGGCCCCAGCATTTT.

The chain is built from TRBV7-8 and TRBJ2-1; 10 nucleotides line up with TRBD2. Germline V gene lookup returns CDR1 SGHVS and CDR2 FQNEAQ. V shed 7 bases and J 4 bases; nucleotides not matched to a gene: 10. The CDR3 covers 16 residues. CDR3 DNA: TGTGCCAGCAAAAGTGGGGCTAGCGGGAGTTACAATGAGCAGTTCTTC. Encoded protein: CASKSGASGSYNEQFF.

This chain joins TRBV4-1 and TRBJ1-5; TRBD1 is a possible D gene (5 bases). Deletions cut 3 bases from V and 9 bases from J, with 12 bases between. Germline V gene sequence: CDR1 MGHRA, CDR2 YSYEKL. This CDR3 spans 13 amino acids. The CDR3 region is CASSQGPLGPQHF. The CDR3 DNA sequence: TGCGCCAGCAGCCAGGGACCGCTCGGGCCCCAGCATTTT.

This clonotype was picked up a small number of times. The chain uses TRBV12-3 or TRBV12-4 and TRBJ1-4; 9 bases align to TRBD1. Unmatched junction bases numbered 9, after V lost 6 bases and J lost 7 bases. The length of the CDR3 is 15 residues. CDR3: CASREPGQGREKLFF. For the CDR3, the DNA is TGTGCCAGCAGGGAACCGGGACAGGGTCGTGAAAAACTGTTTTTT.

The V and J genes are TRBV6-2 or TRBV6-3 and TRBJ2-7; 8 bases line up with TRBD2. Trimming removed 0 bases from V and 3 bases from J; junction bases left unmatched: 4. This CDR3 region has 15 residues. Germline V lookup: CDR1 MNHEY, CDR2 SVGEGT. CDR3 in DNA: TGTGCCAGCAGTTACTCGGTAGCGGGATTCTACGAGCAGTACTTC. This encodes CASSYSVAGFYEQYF.

This clonotype has a count of ten or more. This sequence joins TRBV7-9 and TRBJ2-5; no definite D call. The CDR3 consists of 12 residues. Trimming took off 3 bases at V and 7 bases at J, with 9 bases between the two ends. Germline assignment: CDR1 SEHNR and CDR2 FQNEAQ (reference sequence). In DNA form, the CDR3 reads TGTGCCAGCAGCTTTGATGACGGGACCCAGTACTTC. Protein: CASSFDDGTQYF.

In its sample, this clonotype was seen many times. V and J are TRBV12-3 or TRBV12-4 and TRBJ1-2, with 10 bases fitting TRBD1. This CDR3 is built from 14 residues. V shed 4 bases and J 4 bases; nucleotides not matched to a gene: 3. The CDR3 here is CASSSGTGAYGYTF. The CDR3 DNA is TGTGCCAGCAGTTCCGGGACAGGGGCCTATGGCTACACCTTC.

The chain couples TRBV20-1 to TRBJ2-1, with unresolved D. The J call may be wrong; the DNA end is better matched by TRBJ2-7. Looked up from germline, CDR1 is DFQATT and CDR2 is SNEGSKA (reference sequence). The CDR3 covers 13 residues. In DNA, the CDR3 is TGCAGTGCTAGTACCTGGTCCTACAATGAGCAGTACTTC. The encoded protein is CSASTWSYNEQYF.

J is TRBJ2-4 and V is TRBV20-1, with TRBD1 matching 7 bases. The V gene end was trimmed by 6 bases and the J gene end by 0 bases; junction bases not matched to a gene: 5. Germline assignment: CDR1 DFQATT and CDR2 SNEGSKA (reference sequence). The CDR3 extends over 14 amino acids. In DNA, the CDR3 is TGCAGTGCCAGAAACAGGGGAGCCAAAAACATTCAGTACTTC. This codes for CSARNRGAKNIQYF.

This clonotype was seen more than once but under ten times. The chain is built from TRBV7-2 and TRBJ2-7, with 8 bases identical to TRBD2. The germline V gene has CDR1 SGHTA and CDR2 FQGNSA. V shed 7 bases, J shed 5 bases, and the junction held 10 bases outside the gene matches. CDR3 length equals 14 residues. In DNA form, the CDR3 reads TGTGCCAGCATCCCGGGCAGCGGGAGACACGAGCAGTACTTC. Its protein is CASIPGSGRHEQYF. Full variable domain (rest looked up from reference TRBV7-2 and TRBJ2-7): GAGVSQSPSNKVTEKGKDVELRCDPISGHTALYWYRQSLGQGLEFLIYFQGNSAPDKSGLPSDRFSAERTGGSVSTLTIQRTQQEDSAVYLCASIPGSGRHEQYFGPGTRLTVT.

The rearrangement joins TRBV29-1 to TRBJ1-3; D remains unclear. Germline V lookup: CDR1 SQVTM, CDR2 ANQGSEA. The CDR3 is made up of 15 amino acids. V gave up 7 bases and J gave up 4 bases, with 20 bases separating them. CDR3 in DNA: TGCAGCGCCCGGACCTACGGCATCCCCGGAAACACCATATATTTT. Its protein product is CSARTYGIPGNTIYF.

The table lists this clonotype with a few counts. V and J are TRBV12-3 or TRBV12-4 and TRBJ1-3; D not certain. The CDR3 has 14 residues. V lost 1 base, J lost 4 bases, and 8 bases lay in between. The chain's CDR3 is CASSLGTYGNTIYF. The CDR3, as DNA: TGTGCCAGCAGTTTAGGGACGTACGGAAACACCATATATTTT.

This clonotype is a singleton in its sample. The chain employs TRBV7-2 and TRBJ2-5; 10 bases agree with TRBD2. The CDR3 contains 19 residues. The germline V gene encodes CDR1 SGHTA and CDR2 FQGNSA. V was clipped by 1 base and J by 0 bases; unmatched bases: 11. The CDR3 sequence: CASSLGLPAGGPYQETQYF. Here the CDR3 DNA reads TGTGCCAGCAGCTTAGGGTTACCAGCGGGAGGGCCCTACCAAGAGACCCAGTACTTC.

This clonotype has more than one count but fewer than ten. The J gene is TRBJ2-6, the V gene TRBV20-1, with D hard to call. Germline V gene data show CDR1 as DFQATT and CDR2 as SNEGSKA (reference sequence). The CDR3 totals 13 residues. V lost 1 base and J lost 0, with 1 base in between. The CDR3 here is CSARVSGANVLTF. CDR3 nucleotides: TGCAGTGCTAGAGTCTCTGGGGCCAACGTCCTGACTTTC.

Regarding this clonotype: This may stem from a read error, because a much larger clone lies one nucleotide away. The rearrangement joins TRBV12-5 to TRBJ2-3; no firm D call. CDR3 length: 13 residues. With 4 bases removed from V and 4 bases from J, the gap between germline ends came to 9 bases. Germline V CDR1 and CDR2: LGHNT, FRNRAP. In DNA form, the CDR3 reads TGTGCTAGTGGTTGGCCCCAGGCAGATACGCAGTATTTT. Its translation is CASGWPQADTQYF.

V usage is TRBV29-1 and J usage is TRBJ2-2; D gene ambiguous. Trimming removed 6 bases from V and 0 bases from J, with 11 bases in between. CDR3 length: 14 amino acids. From germline, CDR1 is SQVTM and CDR2 ANQGSEA. The CDR3 nucleotides are TGCAGCGTGAGGCAAGCCGCGAACACCGGGGAGCTGTTTTTT. Translating gives CSVRQAANTGELFF.